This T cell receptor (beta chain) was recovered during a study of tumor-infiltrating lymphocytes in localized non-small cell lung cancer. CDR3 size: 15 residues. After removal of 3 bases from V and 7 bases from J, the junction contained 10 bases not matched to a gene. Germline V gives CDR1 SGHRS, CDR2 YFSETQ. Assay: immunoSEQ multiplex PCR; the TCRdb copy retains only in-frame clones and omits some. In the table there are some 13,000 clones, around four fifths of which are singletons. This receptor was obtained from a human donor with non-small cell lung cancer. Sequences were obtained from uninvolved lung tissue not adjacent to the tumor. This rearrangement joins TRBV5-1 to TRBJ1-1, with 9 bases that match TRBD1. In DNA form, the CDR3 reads TGCGCCAGCAGCTGGACGGGACAGGGTCTTGGTGAAGCTTTCTTT. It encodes CASSWTGQGLGEAFF.